These 13 T cell receptor beta chains came from one sample sequenced in a study of control samples from healthy donors and cancer patients. Here immunoSEQ multiplex PCR was the method, and the copy in TCRdb shows in-frame clones only, minus some. This repertoire shows fewer than 70,000 clones, roughly 87% found once; its top ten account for 11% to 15%. Sequenced: PBMCs. The receptors shown here come from a man in his sixties with head and neck cancer.

This clone has a handful of counts. V usage is TRBV4-3 and J usage is TRBJ2-3, with D maybe TRBD2 (5 bases). The CDR3 is 16 residues long. Looked up from germline, CDR1 is LGHNA and CDR2 is YSLEER. Trimming removed 4 bases from V and 4 bases from J, with 18 bases in between. The CDR3 sequence: CASSRGLGISPDTQYF. The CDR3 nucleotides are TGCGCCAGCAGCCGCGGACTTGGAATTAGCCCAGATACGCAGTATTTT.

The gene calls are TRBV18 and TRBJ2-7; tentatively, D is TRBD1 (6 bases). Germline CDR1 is KGHSH and CDR2 is LQKENI. The CDR3 runs to 12 residues. The V end was cut by 6 bases, the J end by 5 bases, with 11 bases between. In nucleotides, the CDR3 is TGTGCCAGCTCCACGACAGGACACGAGCAGTACTTC. The encoded protein is CASSTTGHEQYF.

The V and J genes are TRBV7-2 and TRBJ1-5; D remains ambiguous. The CDR3 loop spans 12 amino acids. The V and J ends lost 7 bases and 3 bases respectively, with 7 bases between them. Germline CDR1 is SGHTA and CDR2 is FQGNSA. The CDR3 sequence is CASTENNQPQHF. The CDR3 DNA reads as TGTGCCAGCACTGAGAACAATCAGCCCCAGCATTTT.

This sequence joins TRBV11-1 and TRBJ2-3, with 7 positions matching TRBD2. Germline CDR1 reads SGHAT; CDR2 reads FQDESV (reference sequence). The V and J ends lost 4 bases and 0 bases, in that order; junction bases with no gene match: 7. This CDR3 is built from 16 residues. CDR3 protein: CASSSSRGVSTDTQYF. CDR3 sequence (DNA): TGTGCCAGCAGCTCGTCCCGGGGGGTAAGCACAGATACGCAGTATTTT.

This clone is a singleton in its sample. The chain joins TRBV6-2 or TRBV6-3 to TRBJ2-2; maybe TRBD1 (5 bases). The CDR3 extends over 14 amino acids. V was shortened by 6 bases and J by 7 bases, with 15 bases between the two germline ends. Per the germline V gene, CDR1 is MNHEY and CDR2 is SVGEGT. As DNA, the CDR3 is TGTGCCAGCAGCCCCCAAGGGGCGGTCGGGGAGCTGTTTTTT. The encoded protein is CASSPQGAVGELFF.

This clone was detected a few times. The genes are TRBV6-2 or TRBV6-3 and TRBJ1-1, with D uncertain. CDR1 and CDR2 from the germline V gene are MNHEY and SVGEGT. With 0 bases removed from V and 0 bases from J, the gap between germline ends came to 5 bases. The CDR3 extends over 14 amino acids. CDR3 sequence (DNA): TGTGCCAGCAGTTACTCAAGGATGAACACTGAAGCTTTCTTT. The encoded protein is CASSYSRMNTEAFF.

The J gene is TRBJ2-5, the V gene TRBV4-1; D unresolved. Germline loops: CDR1 MGHRA, CDR2 YSYEKL. The CDR3 contains 11 residues. The V gene lost 4 bases and the J gene lost 1 base, with 1 base spanning the gap. CDR3 nucleotide sequence: TGCGCCAGCAGCCTCCAAGAGACCCAGTACTTC. Its translation is CASSLQETQYF.

The gene calls are TRBV11-2 and TRBJ2-3; D gene ambiguous. Germline V gene lookup returns CDR1 SGHAT and CDR2 FQNNGV. The CDR3 runs to 15 residues. The V end lost 7 bases, the J end lost 0 bases, and 14 bases lay between the germline ends. The CDR3: CASTPTTTSTDTQYF. The CDR3, as DNA: TGTGCCAGCACCCCGACAACGACTAGCACAGATACGCAGTATTTT.

The rearrangement uses TRBV6-5 and TRBJ2-3; D not certain. The V gene's germline CDR1 is MNHEY and CDR2 SVGAGI. This CDR3 has 16 amino acids. Trimming took off 0 bases at V and 3 bases at J, with 13 bases between the two ends. DNA for the CDR3: TGTGCCAGCAGTTACTCCTCGGGTTTAGGAACAGATACGCAGTATTTT. This encodes CASSYSSGLGTDTQYF.

The V call is TRBV5-1, the J call TRBJ1-6; a weak D match, TRBD1 (6 bases). Looked up from germline, CDR1 is SGHRS and CDR2 is YFSETQ. The CDR3 is 17 residues long. Trimming took 4 bases from V and 4 from J, leaving 18 bases between them. Written as DNA, the CDR3 is TGCGCCAGCAGCGACTCCCCGGGGGCAACGTATAATTCACCCCTCCACTTT. It is translated as CASSDSPGATYNSPLHF.

J is TRBJ1-6 and V is TRBV5-1; possibly TRBD1 for D (6 bases). Germline CDR1 is SGHRS and CDR2 is YFSETQ. V was clipped by 4 bases and J by 6 bases, with 17 bases between them. The CDR3 has 16 residues. DNA for the CDR3: TGCGCCAGCAGCCCTGAGGGGGGCTTGCTTAATTCACCCCTCCACTTT. It yields the protein CASSPEGGLLNSPLHF.

This chain uses TRBV30 with TRBJ1-5; perhaps TRBD1 as D (6 bases). The CDR3 is 16 residues long. V lost 1 base and J lost 1, with 14 bases in between. The germline gives CDR1 GTSNPN, CDR2 SVGIG (reference sequence). CDR3 loop: CAWSARGARSNQPQHF. CDR3 DNA sequence: TGTGCCTGGAGTGCTCGGGGGGCCCGGAGCAATCAGCCCCAGCATTTT.

This chain uses TRBV3-1 (or the pseudogene TRBV3-2) with TRBJ2-5; D not resolved. V lost 3 bases and J 2 bases, leaving 7 bases between the germline ends. The V gene's germline CDR1 is LGHDT and CDR2 YNNKEL (reference sequence). This CDR3 contains 13 residues. The CDR3 protein is CASSQRLQETQYF. As DNA, the CDR3 is TGTGCCAGCAGCCAGAGACTGCAAGAGACCCAGTACTTC.